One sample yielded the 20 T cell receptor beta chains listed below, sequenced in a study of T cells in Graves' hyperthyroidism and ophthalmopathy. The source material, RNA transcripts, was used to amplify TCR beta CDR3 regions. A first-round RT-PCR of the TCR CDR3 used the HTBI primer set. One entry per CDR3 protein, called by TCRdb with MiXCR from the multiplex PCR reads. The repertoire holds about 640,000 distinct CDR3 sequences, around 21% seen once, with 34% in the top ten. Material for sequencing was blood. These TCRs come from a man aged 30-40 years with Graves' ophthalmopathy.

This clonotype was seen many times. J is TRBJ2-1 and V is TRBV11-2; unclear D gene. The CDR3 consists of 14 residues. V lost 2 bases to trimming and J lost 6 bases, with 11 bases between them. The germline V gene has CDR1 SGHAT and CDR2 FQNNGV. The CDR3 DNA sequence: TGTGCCAGCAGCTTAATTAGGGCGGCCAATGAGCAGTTCTTC. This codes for CASSLIRAANEQFF.

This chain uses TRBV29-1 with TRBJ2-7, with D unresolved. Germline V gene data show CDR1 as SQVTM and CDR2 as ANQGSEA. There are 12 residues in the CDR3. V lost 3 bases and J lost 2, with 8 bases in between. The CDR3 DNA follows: TGCAGCGTTGAGGTGCGGACCTACGAGCAGTACTTC. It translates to CSVEVRTYEQYF.

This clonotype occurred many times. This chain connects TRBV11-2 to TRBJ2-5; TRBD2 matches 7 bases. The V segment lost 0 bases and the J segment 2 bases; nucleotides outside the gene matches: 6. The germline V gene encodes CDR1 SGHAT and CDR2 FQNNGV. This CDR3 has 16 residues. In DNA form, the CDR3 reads TGTGCCAGCAGCTTAGAACCGGGACTACCTCAAGAGACCCAGTACTTC. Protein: CASSLEPGLPQETQYF.

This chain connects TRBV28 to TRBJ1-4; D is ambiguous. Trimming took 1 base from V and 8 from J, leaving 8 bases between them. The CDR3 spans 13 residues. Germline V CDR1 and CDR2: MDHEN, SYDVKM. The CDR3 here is CASSLSHGEKLFF. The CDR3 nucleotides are TGTGCCAGCAGTTTATCACACGGCGAAAAACTGTTTTTT.

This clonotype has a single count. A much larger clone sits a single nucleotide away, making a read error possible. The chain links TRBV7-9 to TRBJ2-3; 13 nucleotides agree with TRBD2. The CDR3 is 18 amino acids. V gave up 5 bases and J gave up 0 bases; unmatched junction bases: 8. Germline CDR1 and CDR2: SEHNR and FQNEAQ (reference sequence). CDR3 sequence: CASSPTSGRSASTDTQYF. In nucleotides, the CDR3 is TGTGCCAGCAGCCCGACTAGCGGGAGGAGTGCTAGCACAGATACGCAGTATTTT.

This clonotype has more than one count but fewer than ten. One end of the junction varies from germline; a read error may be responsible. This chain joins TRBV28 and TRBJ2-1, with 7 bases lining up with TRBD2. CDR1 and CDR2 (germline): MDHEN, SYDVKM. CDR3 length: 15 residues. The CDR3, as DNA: TGTGCCAGCAGGCAAGCGGCGGGAGTAATGAATGAGCAGTCCTTC. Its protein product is CASRQAAGVMNEQSF.

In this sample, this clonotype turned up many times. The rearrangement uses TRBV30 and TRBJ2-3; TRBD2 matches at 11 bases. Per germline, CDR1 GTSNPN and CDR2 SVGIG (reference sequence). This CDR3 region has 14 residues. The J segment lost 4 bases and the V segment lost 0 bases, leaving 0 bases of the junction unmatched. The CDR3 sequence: CAWSVGLAADTQYF. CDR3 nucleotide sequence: TGTGCCTGGAGTGTGGGACTAGCGGCAGATACGCAGTATTTT.

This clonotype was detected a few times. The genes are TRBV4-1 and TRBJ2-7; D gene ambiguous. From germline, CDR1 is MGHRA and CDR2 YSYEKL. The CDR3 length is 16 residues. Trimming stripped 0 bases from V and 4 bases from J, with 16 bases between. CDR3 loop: CASSQEVQEARYEQYF. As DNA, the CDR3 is TGCGCCAGCAGCCAAGAAGTTCAGGAAGCAAGATACGAGCAGTACTTC.

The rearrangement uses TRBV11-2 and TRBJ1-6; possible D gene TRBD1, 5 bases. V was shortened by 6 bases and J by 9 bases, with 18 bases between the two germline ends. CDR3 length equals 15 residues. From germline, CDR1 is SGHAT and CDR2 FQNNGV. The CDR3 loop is CASRLSRGGGSPLHF. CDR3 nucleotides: TGTGCCAGCAGACTAAGTCGGGGGGGTGGTTCACCCCTCCACTTT.

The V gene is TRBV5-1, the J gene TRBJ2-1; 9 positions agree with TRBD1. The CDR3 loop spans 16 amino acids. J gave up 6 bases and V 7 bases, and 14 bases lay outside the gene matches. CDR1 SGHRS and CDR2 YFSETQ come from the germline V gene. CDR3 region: CASAQPTGGYGNEQFF. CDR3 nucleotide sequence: TGCGCCAGCGCCCAGCCTACAGGGGGCTATGGCAATGAGCAGTTCTTC.

CDR3 protein: CASSLRVSGANVLTF. CDR3 nucleotides: TGCGCCAGCAGCTTGCGCGTCTCTGGGGCCAACGTCCTGACTTTC. The chain couples TRBV5-1 to TRBJ2-6; D is undetermined. V dropped 1 base and J dropped 0 bases, with 5 bases sitting between them. This CDR3 region has 15 residues. Germline CDR1 and CDR2: SGHRS and YFSETQ.

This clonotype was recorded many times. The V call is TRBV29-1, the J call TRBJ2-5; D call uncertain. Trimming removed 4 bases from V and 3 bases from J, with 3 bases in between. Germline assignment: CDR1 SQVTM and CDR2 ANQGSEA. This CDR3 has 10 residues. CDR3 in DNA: TGCAGCGTTGCCAAAGAGACCCAGTACTTC. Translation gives CSVAKETQYF.

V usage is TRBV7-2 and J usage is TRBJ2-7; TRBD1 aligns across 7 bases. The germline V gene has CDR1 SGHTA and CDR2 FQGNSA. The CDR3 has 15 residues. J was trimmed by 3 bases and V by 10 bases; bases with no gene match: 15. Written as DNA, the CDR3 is TGTGCCATCAGTGATCCCCGGGACAGTCTCTACGAGCAGTACTTC. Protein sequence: CAISDPRDSLYEQYF. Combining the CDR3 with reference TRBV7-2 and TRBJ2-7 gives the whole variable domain GAGVSQSPSNKVTEKGKDVELRCDPISGHTALYWYRQSLGQGLEFLIYFQGNSAPDKSGLPSDRFSAERTGGSVSTLTIQRTQQEDSAVYLCAISDPRDSLYEQYFGPGTRLTVT.

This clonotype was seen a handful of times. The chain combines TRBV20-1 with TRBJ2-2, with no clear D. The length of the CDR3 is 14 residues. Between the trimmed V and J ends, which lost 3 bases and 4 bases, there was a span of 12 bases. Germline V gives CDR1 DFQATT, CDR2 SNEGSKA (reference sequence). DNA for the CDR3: TGCAGTGCTAGGCGTCAGGCGGTCACCGGGGAGCTGTTTTTT. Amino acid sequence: CSARRQAVTGELFF.

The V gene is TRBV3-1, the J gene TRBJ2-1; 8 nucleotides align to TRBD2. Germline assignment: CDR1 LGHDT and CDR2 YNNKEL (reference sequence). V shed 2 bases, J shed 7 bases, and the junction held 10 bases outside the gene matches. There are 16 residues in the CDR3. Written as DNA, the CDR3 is TGTGCCAGCAGCCAACTCGGGAGGGCCGGGGAAAATGAGCAGTTCTTC. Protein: CASSQLGRAGENEQFF.

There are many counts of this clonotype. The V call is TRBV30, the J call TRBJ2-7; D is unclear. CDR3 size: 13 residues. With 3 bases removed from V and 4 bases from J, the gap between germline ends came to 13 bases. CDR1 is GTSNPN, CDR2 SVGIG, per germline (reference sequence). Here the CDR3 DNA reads TGTGCCTGGAGCCCTCAACATCTTTACGAGCAGTACTTC. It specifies CAWSPQHLYEQYF.

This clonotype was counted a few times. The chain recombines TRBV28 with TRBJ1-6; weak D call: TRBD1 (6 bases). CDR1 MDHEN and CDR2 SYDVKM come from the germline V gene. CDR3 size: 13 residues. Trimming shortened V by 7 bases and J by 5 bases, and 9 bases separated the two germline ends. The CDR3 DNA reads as TGTGCCAGCAAGGACAGTCATAATTCACCCCTCCACTTT. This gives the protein CASKDSHNSPLHF.

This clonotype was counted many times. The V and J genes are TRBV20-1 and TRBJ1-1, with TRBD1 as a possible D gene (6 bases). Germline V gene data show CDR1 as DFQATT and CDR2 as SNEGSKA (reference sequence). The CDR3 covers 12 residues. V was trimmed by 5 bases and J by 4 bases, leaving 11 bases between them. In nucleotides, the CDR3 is TGCAGTGCTGACCAGGGGAGCACTGAAGCTTTCTTT. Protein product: CSADQGSTEAFF.

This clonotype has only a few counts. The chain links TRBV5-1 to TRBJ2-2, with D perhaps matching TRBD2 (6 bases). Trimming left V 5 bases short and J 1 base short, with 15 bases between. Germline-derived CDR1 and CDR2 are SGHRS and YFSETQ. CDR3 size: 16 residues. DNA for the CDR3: TGCGCCAGCAGTGTGGAGGGAAGTGTGAACACCGGGGAGCTGTTTTTT. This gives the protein CASSVEGSVNTGELFF.

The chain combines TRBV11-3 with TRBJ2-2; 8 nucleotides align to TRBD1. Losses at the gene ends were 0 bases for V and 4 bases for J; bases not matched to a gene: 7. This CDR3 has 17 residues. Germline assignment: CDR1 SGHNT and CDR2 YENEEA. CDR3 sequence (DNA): TGTGCCAGCAGCTTAGAGTCAGGGGGCAAAGTCACCGGGGAGCTGTTTTTT. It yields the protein CASSLESGGKVTGELFF.